This entry lists 17 T cell receptor beta chains sequenced from one sample in a study of shared clonotypes between healthy human individuals. This table comes from immunoSEQ multiplex PCR, and its TCRdb copy is limited to in-frame clones, with some not included. The sample includes 650,000 to 700,000 clones, about 92% seen only once; the top ten take 30% to 40%. Sequenced input: memory CD8+ T cells from PBMCs. Documented subset: CD45RO+ cells pooled with CCR7-negative TemRA cells. Receptors were obtained from a man between 18 and 35 years old in good health. Some clones in this sample may be carry-over from other donors' samples.

This clone was observed a handful of times. This chain connects TRBV19 to TRBJ1-5; D gene ambiguous. Germline assignment: CDR1 LNHDA and CDR2 SQIVND (reference sequence). V was trimmed by 6 bases and J by 2 bases, leaving 17 bases between them. The CDR3 is 16 residues long. The CDR3 DNA reads as TGTGCCAGTAGCCAGAAAACTGTCAAAGGCAATCAGCCCCAGCATTTT. It translates to CASSQKTVKGNQPQHF.

V gene TRBV19 combines with J gene TRBJ2-7; weak D call: TRBD1 (5 bases). With 2 bases removed from V and 4 bases from J, the gap between germline ends came to 12 bases. The germline V gene encodes CDR1 LNHDA and CDR2 SQIVND (reference sequence). This CDR3 has 14 amino acids. The CDR3 reads CASSIRGRWYEQYF. In DNA, the CDR3 is TGTGCCAGTAGTATAAGGGGTAGGTGGTACGAGCAGTACTTC.

This chain connects TRBV5-5 to TRBJ2-7; D uncertain. The CDR3 sequence is 14 residues long. CDR1 is SGHKS, CDR2 YYEKEE, per germline (reference sequence). V was shortened by 1 base and J by 0 bases, with 8 bases between the two germline ends. The CDR3 DNA reads as TGTGCCAGCAGCTTGAAGGACGGCTCCTACGAGCAGTACTTC. Its protein is CASSLKDGSYEQYF.

The V and J genes are TRBV5-1 and TRBJ2-7, with TRBD1 matching 7 bases. Germline V gene lookup returns CDR1 SGHRS and CDR2 YFSETQ. Unmatched junction bases numbered 17, after V lost 3 bases and J lost 2 bases. The CDR3 sequence is 18 residues long. The CDR3, as DNA: TGCGCCAGCAGCTCTGGGAGATTTACAGGGGCATCGACCTACGAGCAGTACTTC. Its protein product is CASSSGRFTGASTYEQYF.

This chain connects TRBV5-1 to TRBJ1-4; TRBD1 is a possible D gene (5 bases). Trimming took off 2 bases at V and 6 bases at J, with 20 bases between the two ends. CDR1 SGHRS and CDR2 YFSETQ come from the germline V gene. CDR3 length: 17 residues. CDR3 nucleotide sequence: TGCGCCAGCAGCTTCGGAACAGGTCCTACGTGGGATGAAAAACTGTTTTTT. Translating it yields CASSFGTGPTWDEKLFF.

In its sample, this clone was seen a few times. This same CDR3 is encoded by further DNA sequences in the sample. CDR3 nucleotide sequence: TGTGCCAGTAGTCCAGGGGGCGTCTACGAGCAGTACTTC. This translates into CASSPGGVYEQYF. The J gene is TRBJ2-7, the V gene TRBV19; 8 bases match TRBD1. With V trimmed by 5 bases and J by 3 bases, 3 bases remained unmatched. The V gene's germline CDR1 is LNHDA and CDR2 SQIVND (reference sequence). This CDR3 comprises 13 residues.

V is TRBV27 and J is TRBJ2-7; 7 bases are shared with TRBD1. Germline V lookup: CDR1 MNHEY, CDR2 SMNVEV (reference sequence). The CDR3 spans 14 residues. Germline trimming cut 4 bases from V and 2 bases from J; bases unmatched to any gene: 5. This CDR3 is CASSYRGLTYEQYF. In DNA, the CDR3 is TGTGCCAGCAGTTACAGGGGTTTAACCTACGAGCAGTACTTC.

This clone was recorded many times. V gene TRBV28 combines with J gene TRBJ1-1; D not resolved. The germline V gene has CDR1 MDHEN and CDR2 SYDVKM. Trimming stripped 6 bases from V and 1 base from J, with 9 bases between. This CDR3 contains 13 residues. Here the CDR3 DNA reads TGTGCCAGCAGATTCGTTAGGAACACTGAAGCTTTCTTT. Translation gives CASRFVRNTEAFF.

About this clone itself: Within the sample, other DNA sequences also encode this same CDR3. V usage is TRBV11-2 and J usage is TRBJ2-7, with a tentative D call TRBD2 (6 bases). Trimming pared 8 bases from V and 2 bases from J, leaving 13 bases between. This CDR3 is 13 amino acids long. CDR1 is SGHAT and CDR2 is FQNNGV in the germline V gene. CDR3 loop: CASRAGGTYEQYF. The CDR3 DNA is TGTGCCAGCCGAGCCGGGGGAACCTACGAGCAGTACTTC.

In this sample, this clone turned up once. CDR3 in DNA: TGTGCCAGCAGTGAAACAGGGAACTATGGCTACACCTTC. Protein sequence: CASSETGNYGYTF. The chain joins TRBV6-4 to TRBJ1-2; weak D call: TRBD1 (6 bases). The germline gives CDR1 MRHNA, CDR2 SNTAGT. The CDR3 covers 13 residues. With 3 bases removed from V and 2 bases from J, the gap between germline ends came to 7 bases.

The V and J genes are TRBV2 and TRBJ1-2; no clear D. The length of the CDR3 is 15 residues. The ends were cut back, 6 bases at V and 4 bases at J, with 18 bases in the middle. Germline V gene data show CDR1 as SNHLY and CDR2 as FYNNEI. CDR3 residues: CASSLDGEATYGYTF. The CDR3 bases are TGTGCCAGCAGCTTGGACGGGGAAGCGACCTATGGCTACACCTTC.

The chain joins TRBV4-2 to TRBJ2-2; D is perhaps TRBD1 (6 bases). The CDR3 consists of 15 residues. The V end lost 4 bases, the J end lost 7 bases, and 16 bases lay between the germline ends. Germline V gene lookup returns CDR1 LGHNA and CDR2 YNFKEQ. CDR3 sequence (DNA): TGTGCCAGCAGCCGAGACCGACAGGCGCTCGGGGAGCTGTTTTTT. It yields the protein CASSRDRQALGELFF.

In the case of this clone: The same CDR3 arises from other DNA sequences in this sample as well. J is TRBJ2-5 and V is TRBV27; no reliable D call. Germline CDR1 and CDR2: MNHEY and SMNVEV (reference sequence). Trimming left V 4 bases short and J 0 bases short, with 6 bases between. The length of the CDR3 is 13 residues. This chain's CDR3 is CASSSPYQETQYF. DNA for the CDR3: TGTGCCAGCAGTTCACCATACCAAGAGACCCAGTACTTC.

This chain uses TRBV11-2 with TRBJ1-2; D possibly corresponds to TRBD1 (5 bases). The germline CDR1 and CDR2 sequences are SGHAT and FQNNGV. V was pared by 5 bases and J by 6 bases, with 10 bases between. This CDR3 region has 12 residues. The CDR3 nucleotides are TGTGCCAGCAGCCCGGGGACTCATGGCTACACCTTC. This translates into CASSPGTHGYTF.

The V gene is TRBV7-6, the J gene TRBJ2-3; no definite D call. The germline V and J ends were trimmed by 5 bases and 0 bases, with 12 bases remaining between them. Germline assignment: CDR1 SGHVS and CDR2 FNYEAQ. The CDR3 extends over 15 amino acids. CDR3 bases: TGTGCCAGCAGCGGACGGACCTCGAGCACAGATACGCAGTATTTT. Protein product: CASSGRTSSTDTQYF. Based on the CDR3 plus reference TRBV7-6 and TRBJ2-3, the full variable domain is GAGVSQSPRYKVTKRGQDVALRCDPISGHVSLYWYRQALGQGPEFLTYFNYEAQQDKSGLPNDRFSAERPEGSISTLTIQRTEQRDSAMYRCASSGRTSSTDTQYFGPGTRLTVL.

V is TRBV30 and J is TRBJ2-1, with 11 bases that match TRBD2. CDR1 and CDR2 (germline): GTSNPN, SVGIG (reference sequence). The length of the CDR3 is 15 residues. V lost 4 bases to trimming and J lost 9 bases; unmatched junction nucleotides: 11. Here the CDR3 DNA reads TGTGCCTGGACCGAAGGGACTAGCGGCGCTGGTGAGCAGTTCTTC. It encodes CAWTEGTSGAGEQFF.

The chain joins TRBV7-8 to TRBJ1-3, with a tentative D call TRBD1 (5 bases). Trimming stripped 2 bases from V and 3 bases from J, with 17 bases between. The germline V gene has CDR1 SGHVS and CDR2 FQNEAQ. The CDR3 sequence is 17 residues long. CDR3 sequence reads: CASSLNPPGWGGNTIYF. DNA of the CDR3: TGTGCCAGCAGCTTAAACCCCCCAGGGTGGGGTGGAAACACCATATATTTT.